Listed here is a single T cell receptor beta chain. Germline V gives CDR1 MDHEN, CDR2 SYDVKM. This CDR3 is 18 amino acids long. With V trimmed by 4 bases and J by 4 bases, 9 bases remained unmatched. TCRdb keeps only in-frame clones here, not all; method: immunoSEQ multiplex PCR. The sample consists of under 50,000 clones, around 92% of them appearing once. The data were taken from a study of T cell changes during pregnancy in multiple sclerosis. The rearrangement links TRBV28 to TRBJ2-3, with TRBD2 matching over 15 bases. The sequence came from a female donor with multiple sclerosis, enrolled in a pregnancy study. This specimen consisted of CD8+ T cells from peripheral blood mononuclear cells, obtained before pregnancy. CDR3 DNA: TGTGCCAGCAGTTCAGGACTAGCGGGAGGGAATTGGGCAGATACGCAGTATTTT. It translates to CASSSGLAGGNWADTQYF.